The present T cell receptor (beta chain) was sequenced within a study of human T cells and chemical hapten exposure. Study-wide results and limits: Expanded TCR sets contained significantly more large CDR3 similarity clusters than controls. No alteration of TCRs above 1 in 1000 frequency was seen with DPC sensitization.

Individual cDNA molecules (in the library) carried attached unique molecular identifiers. Via MiXCR, TCRdb re-called the RACE reads, giving one row per CDR3 protein. In the table there are more than 95,000 distinct CDR3 sequences, 25% to 30% of which are singletons. Noted time point: patch test 3, about 24 weeks after DPC sensitization. Treatment of the sample: therapeutic diphenylcyclopropenone sensitization with weekly scalp DPC. This clonotype was seen a few times. Its antigen is still unknown. The clonotype was recovered from a middle-aged man with alopecia areata. Some clones in this sample may be carry-over from other donors' samples. The sequencing here drew on whole blood, taken in connection with sensitization to the hapten diphenylcyclopropenone (DPC).

Written as DNA, the CDR3 is TGCGCCAGCAGCCAAGATGGAGGGACTAGCGGGTCCAGGGATACGCAGTATTTT. Protein product: CASSQDGGTSGSRDTQYF. V and J are TRBV4-3 and TRBJ2-3; 12 bases line up with TRBD2. This CDR3 is 18 amino acids long. The germline V gene encodes CDR1 LGHNA and CDR2 YSLEER. The trim removed 0 bases at V and 6 bases at J, leaving 10 bases unmatched.